Below, 13 T cell receptor beta chains from the same sample are listed, as sequenced in a study of CD8+ T cells in alopecia areata. RNA, once extracted, was reverse transcribed into cDNA for use as the sequencing template. TCRdb's table, derived via immunoSEQ multiplex PCR, lists solely in-frame clones and lacks some. Altogether fewer than 250,000 clones are present, under 40% being singletons, with the ten largest covering 0.4% to 0.55%. Treatment noted: oral pan-JAK inhibitor, 5-10 mg twice daily. Here the sequenced sample was CD4+ T cells sorted from blood, taken at roughly week 30, from a patient treated with tofacitinib. Source of these receptors: a human donor with alopecia areata.

This sequence joins TRBV9 and TRBJ1-2; no definite D call. The CDR3 is made up of 14 amino acids. V shed 4 bases and J shed 9 bases, with 19 bases lying between them. CDR1 and CDR2 (germline): SGDLS, YYNGEE. The CDR3 region has the DNA TGTGCCAGCAGCCCCCGGACCGCCGTGGATCGCTACACCTTC. Translating it yields CASSPRTAVDRYTF.

The chain carries TRBV2 and TRBJ2-2, with D possibly being TRBD1 (6 bases). Trimming stripped 5 bases from V and 0 bases from J, with 10 bases between. The germline V gene has CDR1 SNHLY and CDR2 FYNNEI. This CDR3 spans 15 amino acids. CDR3 in DNA: TGTGCCAGCAGTCGACAGGACCCGAACACCGGGGAGCTGTTTTTT. Protein: CASSRQDPNTGELFF.

This chain connects TRBV30 to TRBJ1-1, with TRBD1 identical over 10 bases. Per germline, CDR1 GTSNPN and CDR2 SVGIG (reference sequence). The trim removed 5 bases at V and 3 bases at J, leaving 3 bases unmatched. CDR3 length equals 13 residues. CDR3 in amino acids: CAWEGQGDTEAFF. The CDR3 DNA is TGTGCCTGGGAAGGACAGGGGGACACTGAAGCTTTCTTT.

The chain has TRBV10-3 and TRBJ2-3; weak D call: TRBD2 (6 bases). CDR1 is ENHRY and CDR2 is SYGVKD in the germline V gene. With 9 bases removed from V and 2 bases from J, the gap between germline ends came to 12 bases. The CDR3 has 13 residues. CDR3 sequence: CAIRTTNTDTQYF. DNA of the CDR3: TGTGCCATTCGGACTACAAACACAGATACGCAGTATTTT.

The chain couples TRBV6-1 to TRBJ2-3; D assignment may be TRBD1 or TRBD2 (5 bases each). The V gene's germline CDR1 is MNHNS and CDR2 SASEGT. CDR3 size: 15 residues. V lost 0 bases and J 3 bases, leaving 10 bases between the germline ends. This CDR3 is CASSEAGVGTDTQYF. The CDR3 DNA sequence: TGTGCCAGCAGTGAAGCGGGGGTTGGGACAGATACGCAGTATTTT.

V usage is TRBV2 and J usage is TRBJ2-1, with 8 positions matching TRBD1. The trim removed 6 bases at V and 8 bases at J, leaving 9 bases unmatched. This CDR3 has 14 residues. Per the germline V gene, CDR1 is SNHLY and CDR2 is FYNNEI. The CDR3 DNA is TGTGCCAGCAGGCGGACAGGGTCGTTCGATGAGCAGTTCTTC. Translated, it gives CASRRTGSFDEQFF.

The V and J genes are TRBV29-1 and TRBJ1-5; D unclear. The CDR3 is 12 amino acids. Germline-derived CDR1 and CDR2 are SQVTM and ANQGSEA. V lost 6 bases and J lost 2, with 8 bases in between. The CDR3 loop is CSVQYGNQPQHF. The CDR3 DNA follows: TGCAGCGTCCAATATGGCAATCAGCCCCAGCATTTT.

This clone was detected only a few times. V and J are TRBV21-1 and TRBJ1-4; the table assigns TRBD1, which was not confirmed against the DNA. TRBV21-1 is classified as a pseudogene. CDR3 length: 15 residues. The CDR3 DNA reads TGTGCCAGCAGCAAAGGGACAGTCCTTAATGAAAAACTGTTTTTT. Protein: CASSKGTVLNEKLFF.

V gene TRBV7-9 combines with J gene TRBJ1-5; D perhaps matches TRBD1 (6 bases). Trimming removed 4 bases at V and 4 bases at J, with 8 bases between. Germline values: CDR1 SEHNR, CDR2 FQNEAQ (reference sequence). The CDR3 consists of 13 residues. The CDR3 DNA reads TGTGCCAGCAGCTACAGGGAAAATCAGCCCCAGCATTTT. Its translation: CASSYRENQPQHF.

This clone was counted many times. This chain connects TRBV5-1 to TRBJ1-1; no definite D call. V lost 0 bases to trimming and J lost 7 bases, with 4 bases between them. The germline gives CDR1 SGHRS, CDR2 YFSETQ. CDR3 length: 11 residues. CDR3 residues: CASSLDSEAFF. CDR3 sequence (DNA): TGCGCCAGCAGCTTGGACAGTGAAGCTTTCTTT.

This clone turned up a few times. Other DNA sequences in the sample encode the same CDR3. The gene calls are TRBV15 and TRBJ2-1, with a tentative D call TRBD2 (5 bases). Trimming removed 0 bases at V and 9 bases at J, with 9 bases between. CDR3 size: 13 residues. CDR1 and CDR2 from the germline V gene are LNHNV and YYDKDF (reference sequence). CDR3 in amino acids: CATSRDISGEQFF. As DNA, the CDR3 is TGTGCCACCAGCAGAGATATCAGCGGTGAGCAGTTCTTC.

This clone was seen a few times. The chain carries TRBV2 and TRBJ2-5; D is unclear. With 3 bases removed from V and 5 bases from J, the gap between germline ends came to 4 bases. Germline V gene lookup returns CDR1 SNHLY and CDR2 FYNNEI. This CDR3 has 11 residues. This chain's CDR3 is CASSDVETQYF. The CDR3 DNA follows: TGTGCCAGCAGTGACGTGGAGACCCAGTACTTC.

V gene TRBV7-2 combines with J gene TRBJ1-1; unclear D gene. V lost 2 bases to trimming and J lost 3 bases, with 7 bases between them. Germline V lookup: CDR1 SGHTA, CDR2 FQGNSA. This CDR3 has 13 amino acids. The CDR3 DNA reads as TGTGCCAGCAGCTTAAAGGTAGACACTGAAGCTTTCTTT. Translating it yields CASSLKVDTEAFF. Complete variable domain (other parts from reference TRBV7-2 and TRBJ1-1): GAGVSQSPSNKVTEKGKDVELRCDPISGHTALYWYRQSLGQGLEFLIYFQGNSAPDKSGLPSDRFSAERTGGSVSTLTIQRTQQEDSAVYLCASSLKVDTEAFFGQGTRLTVV.